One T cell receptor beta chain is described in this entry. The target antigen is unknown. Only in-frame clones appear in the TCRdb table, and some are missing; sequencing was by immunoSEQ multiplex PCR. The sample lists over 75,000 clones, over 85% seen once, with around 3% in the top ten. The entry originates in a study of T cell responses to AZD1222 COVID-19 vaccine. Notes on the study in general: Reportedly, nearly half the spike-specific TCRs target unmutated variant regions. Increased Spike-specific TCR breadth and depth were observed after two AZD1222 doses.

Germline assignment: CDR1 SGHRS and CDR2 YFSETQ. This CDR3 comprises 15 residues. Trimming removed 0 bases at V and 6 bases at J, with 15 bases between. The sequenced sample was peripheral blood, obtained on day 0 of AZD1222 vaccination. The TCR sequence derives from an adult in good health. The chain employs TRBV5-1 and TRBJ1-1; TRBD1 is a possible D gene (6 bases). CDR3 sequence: CASSLVLGQLSEAFF. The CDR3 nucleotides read TGCGCCAGCAGCTTGGTATTAGGACAGTTGTCTGAAGCTTTCTTT.